This T cell receptor beta chain was recorded in a study of cytomegalovirus exposure and HLA in healthy donors. Profiled with immunoSEQ multiplex PCR; TCRdb holds only in-frame clones, not every one. The table shows some 170,000 clones, with roughly 83% occurring only once. Note on this clone: Antigen specificity is unknown.

Overall study results and limits: For most TCR sequences rarity was the rule, although some public TCRs occurred in many donors. Cytomegalovirus status was reportedly diagnosed by the classifier with high specificity and sensitivity. The study put 150 or so TCR beta chains on its list as cytomegalovirus-associated.

The receptor was isolated from a man aged 25 to 40 in good health and CMV-seropositive. The sequencing input was PBMCs.

Here the CDR3 reads CASSEQGAFGELFF. CDR3 nucleotides: TGTGCCAGCAGCGAACAGGGGGCTTTCGGGGAGCTGTTTTTT. The genes are TRBV6-1 and TRBJ2-2; 9 bases line up with TRBD1. The CDR3 runs 14 residues. Losses at the gene ends were 6 bases for V and 7 bases for J; bases not matched to a gene: 6. Germline V gives CDR1 MNHNS, CDR2 SASEGT.